This section outlines one T cell receptor beta chain sequence together with its context. What it binds is unknown. TCRdb's table, derived via immunoSEQ multiplex PCR, lists solely in-frame clones and lacks some. Among about 580,000 clones listed, 95% to 98% were seen once. This sample is drawn from a study of shared clonotypes between healthy human individuals. Study at large: Three plates were used per donor for CD4 naive, three for CD4 memory, two for CD8 naive and one for CD8 memory. General study findings and limits: The diversity represented, both genetic and in exposure history, was limited by few donors. Shared clonotypes: about 4.6% naive CD4, around 3.7% naive CD8, around 2.4% memory CD4, 0.35% to 0.5% memory CD8. Measured sharing among donors was expected to vary with sequencing depth.

Germline lookup yields CDR1 SEHNR and CDR2 FQNEAQ (reference sequence). This CDR3 is built from 18 residues. With 3 bases clipped from V and 7 bases from J, the junction kept 18 bases outside the gene matches. CD45RO negativity and positive selection for CCR7 defined naive CD8 cells, a population that excluded terminally differentiated effector memory CD45RA+ cells. The specimen was naive CD8+ T cells sorted from blood. The chain combines TRBV7-9 with TRBJ2-1; TRBD2 matches 7 bases. The sequence was obtained from a young man in good health. The CDR3 DNA reads as TGTGCCAGCAGCTTTCGGGGGGAGACTACGCTCGGAGGGAATGAGCAGTTCTTC. As protein: CASSFRGETTLGGNEQFF.